What follows is one TCR beta chain and its context. TCRdb recomputed calls from the RT-PCR reads with MiXCR, one row per CDR3 protein. The sample yields about 680,000 distinct CDR3 sequences, 11% to 15% seen once. Per the germline V gene, CDR1 is SGHTA and CDR2 is FQGNSA. Between the trimmed V and J ends, which lost 3 bases and 2 bases, there was a span of 14 bases. This CDR3 is 16 amino acids long. J is TRBJ1-3 and V is TRBV7-2, with TRBD1 as a possible D gene (6 bases). The sample taken for sequencing was memory CD4+ T cells from blood. This TCR came from a female donor in good health, serving as a healthy control. CDR3 nucleotides: TGTGCCAGCAGCTTCAACAGGGCGTTGGCTGGAAACACCATATATTTT. Translating gives CASSFNRALAGNTIYF.